The TCR beta chain described here comes from a study of T cells in Graves' hyperthyroidism and ophthalmopathy. RNA transcripts were the template for amplifying TCR beta CDR3 regions. Researchers ran a first-round RT-PCR on the TCR CDR3 using the HTBI primer set. TCRdb analysed the multiplex PCR reads with MiXCR anew, one entry per CDR3 protein. The sample holds approximately 570,000 distinct CDR3 sequences, about 20% seen once. The germline CDR1 and CDR2 sequences are KGHSH and LQKENI. The V gene lost 3 bases and the J gene lost 1 base, with 13 bases spanning the gap. The CDR3 sequence is 15 residues long. This clonotype was recorded at least ten times.

This receptor was obtained from a man in his forties with Graves' ophthalmopathy. The chain combines TRBV18 with TRBJ2-7; tentatively, D is TRBD1 (5 bases). The source material was blood. The CDR3 is CASSPVKGLSYEQYF. The CDR3, as DNA: TGTGCCAGCTCACCGGTAAAGGGGCTGTCCTACGAGCAGTACTTC. Supplemented by reference TRBV18 and TRBJ2-7, the full variable domain reads NAGVMQNPRHLVRRRGQEARLRCSPMKGHSHVYWYRQLPEEGLKFMVYLQKENIIDESGMPKERFSAEFPKEGPSILRIQQVVRGDSAAYFCASSPVKGLSYEQYFGPGTRLTVT.